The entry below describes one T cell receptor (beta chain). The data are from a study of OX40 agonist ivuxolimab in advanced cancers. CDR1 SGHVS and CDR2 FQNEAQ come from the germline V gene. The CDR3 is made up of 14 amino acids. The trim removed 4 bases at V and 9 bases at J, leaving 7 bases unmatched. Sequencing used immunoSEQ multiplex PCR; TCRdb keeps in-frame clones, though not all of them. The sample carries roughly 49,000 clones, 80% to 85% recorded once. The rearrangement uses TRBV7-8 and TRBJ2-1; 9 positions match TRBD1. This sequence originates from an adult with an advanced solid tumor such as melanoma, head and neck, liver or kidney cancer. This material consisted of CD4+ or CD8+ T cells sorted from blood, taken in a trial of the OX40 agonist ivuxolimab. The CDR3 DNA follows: TGTGCCAGCAGCTCCAGACAGGGGGGAGGTGAGCAGTTCTTC. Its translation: CASSSRQGGGEQFF.